The source of this T cell receptor beta chain is a study of OX40 agonist ivuxolimab in advanced cancers. Study-level information: Patients were infused with ivuxolimab every 2 weeks at 0.01 to 10 mg/kg. Past anti-PD-1, anti-PD-L1 or anti-CTLA-4 therapy was accepted, and approximately 40% had received some. Whole-study findings and limits: With doses of 0.1-3.0 mg/kg, partial responders showed among the lowest clonal expansion.

This clone occurred once. Antigen: not known. V lost 6 bases, J lost 5 bases, and 20 bases lay in between. CDR3 size: 15 residues. Per germline, CDR1 LNHDA and CDR2 SQIVND (reference sequence). Data came from immunoSEQ multiplex PCR; TCRdb stores just in-frame clones and leaves some out. Seen here are around 87,000 clones, around 94% observed once, and the top ten hold 2% to 3%. Any history of autoimmune disease or systemic immunosuppression disqualified patients. The receptor was derived from an adult with an advanced solid tumor such as melanoma, head and neck, liver or kidney cancer. The source was CD4+ or CD8+ T cells sorted from blood, collected in a trial of the OX40 agonist ivuxolimab. The V gene is TRBV19, the J gene TRBJ2-7; the D gene is possibly TRBD1 (6 bases). In DNA, the CDR3 is TGTGCCAGTAGATCAAATAGGGGGTCTGGGGACGAGCAGTACTTC. Protein sequence: CASRSNRGSGDEQYF.